This passage covers 25 T cell receptor beta chains from one sample sequenced in a study of post-analysis software for immune sequencing data. Study-wide results and caveats: TRBV5-6, TRBV5-1 and TRBV20-1 were among four or five TRBV segments more frequent in patients than controls.

Unique molecular identifiers featured in each of the TCR beta cDNA libraries. TCRdb called the PCR reads again in MiXCR, with one record for every CDR3 protein. The sample holds about 770,000 distinct CDR3 sequences, 40% to 55% seen once. No antigen has been identified for these receptors. Sequencing used blood. The receptor set was obtained from a girl between 5 and 17 years old with multiple sclerosis.

V is TRBV7-2 and J is TRBJ2-6, with a tentative D call TRBD1 (6 bases). The CDR3 is 19 amino acids. Germline V gene sequence: CDR1 SGHTA, CDR2 FQGNSA. V was trimmed by 3 bases and J by 0 bases, leaving 18 bases between them. The CDR3 bases are TGTGCCAGCAGCTTGAAGTGGTGGGACATCCACTCTGGGGCCAACGTCCTGACTTTC. Its protein is CASSLKWWDIHSGANVLTF.

This rearrangement joins TRBV6-5 to TRBJ1-1; 7 bases fit TRBD1. V shed 5 bases and J 4 bases; nucleotides not matched to a gene: 7. CDR3 length equals 14 residues. Germline V gene sequence: CDR1 MNHEY, CDR2 SVGAGI. Here the CDR3 DNA reads TGTGCCAGCAGTAAACAGGGGATAGGCACTGAAGCTTTCTTT. It specifies CASSKQGIGTEAFF.

This clonotype was found once. The V gene is TRBV27, the J gene TRBJ2-7, with TRBD2 as a possible D gene (6 bases). Germline CDR1 reads MNHEY; CDR2 reads SMNVEV (reference sequence). The CDR3 length is 15 residues. The V end was cut by 2 bases, the J end by 7 bases, with 18 bases between. CDR3 sequence reads: CASSLDLGGLGEQYF. The CDR3 DNA sequence: TGTGCCAGCAGTTTAGATCTGGGGGGACTTGGTGAGCAGTACTTC.

This chain uses TRBV12-3 or TRBV12-4 with TRBJ2-1; D remains unclear. V lost 2 bases and J lost 6, with 8 bases in between. The CDR3 consists of 13 residues. The CDR3 region is CASSLIGINEQFF. CDR3 nucleotides: TGTGCCAGCAGTTTAATAGGGATCAATGAGCAGTTCTTC.

The chain couples TRBV28 to TRBJ1-2; TRBD1 is a possible D gene (6 bases). Trimming took off 5 bases at V and 1 base at J, with 14 bases between the two ends. The CDR3 loop spans 15 amino acids. The V gene's germline CDR1 is MDHEN and CDR2 SYDVKM. CDR3 sequence (DNA): TGTGCCAGCAGTCGAGGGGGTTTACTTAACTATGGCTACACCTTC. Translated, it gives CASSRGGLLNYGYTF.

The chain employs TRBV6-5 and TRBJ2-1; no reliable D call. V gave up 3 bases and J gave up 0 bases, with 9 bases separating them. Per germline, CDR1 MNHEY and CDR2 SVGAGI. The CDR3 sequence is 15 residues long. The CDR3 here is CASSYMRSSYNEQFF. Written as DNA, the CDR3 is TGTGCCAGCAGTTATATGCGGAGCTCCTACAATGAGCAGTTCTTC.

The J gene is TRBJ2-7, the V gene TRBV5-1; 14 bases match TRBD2. The junction had 6 bases not matched to a gene; V was cut back by 4 bases and J by 3 bases. CDR3 length equals 16 residues. Germline loops: CDR1 SGHRS, CDR2 YFSETQ. The CDR3 DNA is TGCGCCAGCAGCCCAACGGGACTAGCGGGAGTCTACGAGCAGTACTTC. Translated, it gives CASSPTGLAGVYEQYF.

As to this clonotype: A much larger clone lies a single base off, so this may be a read error. The DNA for the CDR3 is TGTGCCAGCAGTTTTACCCACGAGCAGTACTTC. Translating gives CASSFTHEQYF. The chain has TRBV12-3 or TRBV12-4 and TRBJ2-7, with D unresolved. Trimming left V 3 bases short and J 5 bases short, with 5 bases between. The CDR3 length is 11 residues.

This clonotype was counted between two and nine times. This chain joins TRBV20-1 and TRBJ2-3; the match to TRBD2 covers 7 bases. Germline assignment: CDR1 DFQATT and CDR2 SNEGSKA (reference sequence). This CDR3 spans 13 amino acids. V lost 5 bases, J lost 4 bases, and 6 bases stayed unmatched. The CDR3 loop reads CSAAGLDSDTQYF. Here the CDR3 DNA reads TGCAGTGCTGCTGGACTAGACTCAGATACGCAGTATTTT.

The genes are TRBV5-1 and TRBJ2-7; 7 bases map to TRBD2. CDR3 length: 15 residues. The V and J ends lost 4 bases and 6 bases, in that order; junction bases with no gene match: 13. CDR1 is SGHRS, CDR2 YFSETQ, per germline. The CDR3 DNA is TGCGCCAGCAGCCCCCGGGGAGGGTCAGGACGCGAGCAGTACTTC. Translating gives CASSPRGGSGREQYF.

V usage is TRBV6-1 and J usage is TRBJ2-1; tentative D call: TRBD1 (6 bases). The CDR3 runs to 14 residues. CDR1 MNHNS and CDR2 SASEGT come from the germline V gene. V was clipped by 5 bases and J by 8 bases, with 16 bases between them. CDR3 nucleotides: TGTGCCAGCAGTCTTGGACAGTATATCGATGAGCAGTTCTTC. It is translated as CASSLGQYIDEQFF.

The V and J genes are TRBV28 and TRBJ1-5; TRBD1 might be the D (6 bases). Trimming pared 6 bases from V and 4 bases from J, leaving 13 bases between. CDR3 length equals 14 residues. The germline CDR1 and CDR2 sequences are MDHEN and SYDVKM. The CDR3 loop is CASRSPGQNQPQHF. CDR3 nucleotide sequence: TGTGCCAGCAGATCCCCGGGACAAAATCAGCCCCAGCATTTT.

The chain recombines TRBV20-1 with TRBJ2-1; 10 bases fit TRBD2. This CDR3 contains 14 residues. Germline CDR1 and CDR2: DFQATT and SNEGSKA (reference sequence). V was clipped by 6 bases and J by 7 bases; unmatched bases: 9. As DNA, the CDR3 is TGCAGTGCCCCCCTAAGGACTAGCGGAAATGAGCAGTTCTTC. Amino acids: CSAPLRTSGNEQFF.

This clonotype has a handful of counts. The chain is built from TRBV20-1 and TRBJ2-7; TRBD1 matches 7 bases. Germline values: CDR1 DFQATT, CDR2 SNEGSKA (reference sequence). V trimming: 5 bases; J trimming: 2 bases; junction bases outside the gene matches: 6. CDR3 length: 13 amino acids. The CDR3 reads CSASDRAPYEQYF. For the CDR3, the DNA is TGCAGTGCTTCAGACAGGGCACCCTACGAGCAGTACTTC.

This chain links TRBV27 with TRBJ2-7; D call uncertain. The V gene's germline CDR1 is MNHEY and CDR2 SMNVEV (reference sequence). The CDR3 consists of 16 residues. Trimming left V 3 bases short and J 3 bases short, with 18 bases between. CDR3 bases: TGTGCCAGCAGTTTTTCGGGCCGCATCGGCTTCTACGAGCAGTACTTC. Its protein product is CASSFSGRIGFYEQYF.

This clonotype was found a few times. The chain uses TRBV12-3 or TRBV12-4 and TRBJ2-5, with TRBD2 identical over 8 bases. The J call may be incorrect, as the DNA end agrees better with TRBJ2-7. This CDR3 has 14 residues. CDR3 in amino acids: CASSRGGGVFEQYF. The CDR3 DNA follows: TGTGCCAGCAGTCGGGGGGGCGGGGTGTTCGAGCAGTACTTC.

The sample holds a few counts of this clonotype. The gene calls are TRBV4-2 and TRBJ2-3, with 9 bases that match TRBD2. Germline CDR1 is LGHNA and CDR2 is YNFKEQ. The CDR3 totals 13 residues. After removal of 0 bases from V and 14 bases from J, the junction contained 6 bases not matched to a gene. Here the CDR3 reads CASSQEISGRWYF. CDR3 sequence (DNA): TGTGCCAGCAGCCAAGAGATTAGCGGGAGATGGTATTTT.

The chain couples TRBV7-8 to TRBJ2-1; 12 nucleotides align to TRBD2. The J call is in doubt because the DNA end fits TRBJ2-7 better. This CDR3 comprises 18 residues. Germline lookup yields CDR1 SGHVS and CDR2 FQNEAQ. Here the CDR3 DNA reads TGTGCCAGCAGCTTAGCGCCCCTAGCGGGAGGGCCCCACAATGAGCAGTACTTC. It specifies CASSLAPLAGGPHNEQYF.

The V gene is TRBV29-1, the J gene TRBJ1-2; D unclear. Trimming took off 6 bases at V and 5 bases at J, with 10 bases between the two ends. The V gene's germline CDR1 is SQVTM and CDR2 ANQGSEA. The CDR3 is made up of 11 amino acids. The DNA of the CDR3 is TGCAGCGTCGCCCGGTCATATGGCTACACCTTC. As protein: CSVARSYGYTF.

The CDR3 is CASSLGTRWVEQYF. DNA for the CDR3: TGCGCCAGCAGCTTGGGGACGAGATGGGTGGAGCAGTACTTC. V and J are TRBV5-1 and TRBJ2-5; D gene unclear. Germline V gives CDR1 SGHRS, CDR2 YFSETQ. The length of the CDR3 is 14 residues. Trimming left V 0 bases short and J 11 bases short, with 17 bases between. The whole variable domain, remainder taken from reference TRBV5-1 and TRBJ2-5, is KAGVTQTPRYLIKTRGQQVTLSCSPISGHRSVSWYQQTPGQGLQFLFEYFSETQRNKGNFPGRFSGRQFSNSRSEMNVSTLELGDSALYLCASSLGTRWVEQYFGPGTRLLVL.

This clonotype was picked up a small number of times. Written as DNA, the CDR3 is TGCAGTGCTCGACAGCCGAGCTCCTACAATGAGCAGTTCTTC. Its protein is CSARQPSSYNEQFF. The rearrangement uses TRBV20-1 and TRBJ2-1; possibly TRBD1 for D (5 bases). CDR1 is DFQATT and CDR2 is SNEGSKA in the germline V gene (reference sequence). This CDR3 region has 14 residues. V lost 5 bases to trimming and J lost 0 bases, with 11 bases between them.

V is TRBV20-1 and J is TRBJ2-7; 7 bases line up with TRBD1. Germline loops: CDR1 DFQATT, CDR2 SNEGSKA (reference sequence). V lost 6 bases and J lost 4; bases outside the gene matches: 9. There are 13 residues in the CDR3. CDR3 DNA: TGCAGTGCCCACTCCGGGACAGAGTACGAGCAGTACTTC. Translation: CSAHSGTEYEQYF.

V and J are TRBV6-6 and TRBJ1-2; possibly TRBD1 for D (5 bases). The CDR3 extends over 15 amino acids. Trimming removed 2 bases from V and 2 bases from J, with 12 bases in between. Germline CDR1 MNHNY, CDR2 SVGAGI (reference sequence). The CDR3 region is CASSYGRGGNYGYTF. CDR3 sequence (DNA): TGTGCCAGCAGTTACGGGCGGGGGGGAAACTATGGCTACACCTTC.

The chain couples TRBV6-5 to TRBJ1-1, with 12 bases lining up with TRBD1. CDR1 is MNHEY, CDR2 SVGAGI, per germline. The CDR3 length is 16 residues. J gave up 4 bases and V 6 bases, and 9 bases lay outside the gene matches. CDR3 loop: CASRAGTGGAGTEAFF. DNA for the CDR3: TGTGCCAGCAGAGCCGGGACAGGGGGCGCGGGCACTGAAGCTTTCTTT.

This clonotype was seen a handful of times. The chain is built from TRBV12-3 or TRBV12-4 and TRBJ2-1; possible D gene TRBD1, 6 bases. The CDR3 has 15 residues. V was cut by 7 bases and J by 4 bases, with 17 bases left in between. CDR3: CASTVPGHGYNEQFF. The DNA of the CDR3 is TGTGCCAGCACCGTCCCGGGACACGGGTACAATGAGCAGTTCTTC.